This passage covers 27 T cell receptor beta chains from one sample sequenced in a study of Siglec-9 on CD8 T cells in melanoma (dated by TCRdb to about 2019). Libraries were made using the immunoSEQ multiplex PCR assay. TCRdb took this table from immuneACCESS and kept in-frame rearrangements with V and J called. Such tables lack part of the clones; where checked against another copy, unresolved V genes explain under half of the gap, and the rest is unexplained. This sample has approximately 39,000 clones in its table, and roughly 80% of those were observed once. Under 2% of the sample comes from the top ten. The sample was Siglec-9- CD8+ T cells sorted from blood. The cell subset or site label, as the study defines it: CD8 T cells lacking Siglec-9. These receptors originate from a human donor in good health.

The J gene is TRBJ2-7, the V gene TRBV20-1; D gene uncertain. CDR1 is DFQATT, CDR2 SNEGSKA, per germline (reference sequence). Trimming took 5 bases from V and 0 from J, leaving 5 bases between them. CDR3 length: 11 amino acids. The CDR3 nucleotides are TGCAGTGCTGTACACTCCTACGAGCAGTACTTC. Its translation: CSAVHSYEQYF.

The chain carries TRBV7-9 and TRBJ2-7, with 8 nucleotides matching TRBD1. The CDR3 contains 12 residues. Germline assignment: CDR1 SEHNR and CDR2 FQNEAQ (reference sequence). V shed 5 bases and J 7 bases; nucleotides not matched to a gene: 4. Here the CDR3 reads CASSDDRGEQYF. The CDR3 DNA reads TGTGCCAGCAGCGACGACAGGGGAGAGCAGTACTTC. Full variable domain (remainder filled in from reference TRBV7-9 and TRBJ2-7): DTGVSQNPRHKITKRGQNVTFRCDPISEHNRLYWYRQTLGQGPEFLTYFQNEAQLEKSRLLSDRFSAERPKGSFSTLEIQRTEQGDSAMYLCASSDDRGEQYFGPGTRLTVT.

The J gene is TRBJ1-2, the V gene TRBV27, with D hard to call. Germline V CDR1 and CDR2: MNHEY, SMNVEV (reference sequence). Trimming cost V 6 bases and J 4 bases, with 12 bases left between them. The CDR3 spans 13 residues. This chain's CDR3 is CASRFSVSYGYTF. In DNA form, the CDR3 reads TGTGCCAGCAGGTTCTCCGTCTCCTATGGCTACACCTTC.

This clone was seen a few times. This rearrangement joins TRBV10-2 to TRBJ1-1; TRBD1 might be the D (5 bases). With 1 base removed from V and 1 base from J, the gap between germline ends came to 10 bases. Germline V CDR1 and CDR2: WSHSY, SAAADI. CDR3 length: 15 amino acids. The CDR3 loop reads CASSELGTGNTEAFF. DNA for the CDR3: TGCGCCAGCAGTGAGTTAGGGACGGGGAACACTGAAGCTTTCTTT.

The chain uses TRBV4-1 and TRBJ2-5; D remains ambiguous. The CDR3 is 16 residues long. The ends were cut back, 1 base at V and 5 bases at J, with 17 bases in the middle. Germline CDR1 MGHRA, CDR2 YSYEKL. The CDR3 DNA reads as TGCGCCAGCAGCCAAGCTTCCAAGCTCCGGCCGGAGACCCAGTACTTC. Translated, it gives CASSQASKLRPETQYF.

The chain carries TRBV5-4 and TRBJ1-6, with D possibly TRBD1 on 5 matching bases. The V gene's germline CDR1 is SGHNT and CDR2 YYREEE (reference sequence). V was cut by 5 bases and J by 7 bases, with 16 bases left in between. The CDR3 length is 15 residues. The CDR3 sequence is CASRIGGGGNSPLHF. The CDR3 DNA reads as TGTGCCAGCAGGATCGGGGGGGGTGGGAATTCACCCCTCCACTTT.

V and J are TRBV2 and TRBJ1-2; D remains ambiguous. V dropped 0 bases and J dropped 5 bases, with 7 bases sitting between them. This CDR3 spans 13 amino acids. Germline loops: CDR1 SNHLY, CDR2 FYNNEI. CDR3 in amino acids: CASSEAPDYGYTF. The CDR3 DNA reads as TGTGCCAGCAGTGAAGCACCGGATTATGGCTACACCTTC.

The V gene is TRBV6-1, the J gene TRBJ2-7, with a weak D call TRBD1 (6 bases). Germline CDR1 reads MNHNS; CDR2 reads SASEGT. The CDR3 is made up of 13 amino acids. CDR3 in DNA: TGTGCTTTTGAGGCGGACAGCACCTACGAGCAGTACTTC. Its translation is CAFEADSTYEQYF.

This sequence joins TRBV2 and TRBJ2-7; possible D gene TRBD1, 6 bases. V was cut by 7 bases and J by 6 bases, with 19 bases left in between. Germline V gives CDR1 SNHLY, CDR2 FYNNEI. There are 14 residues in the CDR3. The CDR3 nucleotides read TGTGCCAGCACCCTGGGTTGGGGGCTTAGCGAGCAGTACTTC. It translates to CASTLGWGLSEQYF.

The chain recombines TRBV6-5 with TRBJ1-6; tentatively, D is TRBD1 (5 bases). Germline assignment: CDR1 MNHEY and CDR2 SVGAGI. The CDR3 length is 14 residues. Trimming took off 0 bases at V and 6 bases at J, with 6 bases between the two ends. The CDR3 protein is CASSYSGPNSPLHF. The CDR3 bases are TGTGCCAGCAGTTACTCGGGACCTAATTCACCCCTCCACTTT.

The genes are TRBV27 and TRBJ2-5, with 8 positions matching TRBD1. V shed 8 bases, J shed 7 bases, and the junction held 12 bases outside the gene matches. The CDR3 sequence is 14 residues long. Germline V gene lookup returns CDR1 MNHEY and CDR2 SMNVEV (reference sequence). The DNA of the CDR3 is TGTGCCAGCGGATACAGGGGGTTTATAGGGACCCAGTACTTC. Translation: CASGYRGFIGTQYF.

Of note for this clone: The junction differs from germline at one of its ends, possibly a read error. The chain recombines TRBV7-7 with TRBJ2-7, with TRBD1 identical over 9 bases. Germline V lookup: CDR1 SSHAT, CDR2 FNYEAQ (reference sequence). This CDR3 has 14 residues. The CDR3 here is CASSLGQGTYEQYF. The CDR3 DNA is TGTGCTAGCAGCTTAGGACAGGGGACCTACGAGCAGTACTTC.

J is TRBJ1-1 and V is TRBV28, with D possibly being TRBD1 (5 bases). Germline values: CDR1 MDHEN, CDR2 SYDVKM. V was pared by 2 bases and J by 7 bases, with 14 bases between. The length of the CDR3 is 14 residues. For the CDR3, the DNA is TGTGCCAGCAGTTTAATTGGGGGGGATAATGAAGCTTTCTTT. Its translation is CASSLIGGDNEAFF.

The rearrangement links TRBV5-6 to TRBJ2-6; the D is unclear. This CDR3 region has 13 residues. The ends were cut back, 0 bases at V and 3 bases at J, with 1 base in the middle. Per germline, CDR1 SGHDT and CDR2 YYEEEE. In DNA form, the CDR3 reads TGTGCCAGCAGCTTGGATGGGGCCAACGTCCTGACTTTC. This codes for CASSLDGANVLTF.

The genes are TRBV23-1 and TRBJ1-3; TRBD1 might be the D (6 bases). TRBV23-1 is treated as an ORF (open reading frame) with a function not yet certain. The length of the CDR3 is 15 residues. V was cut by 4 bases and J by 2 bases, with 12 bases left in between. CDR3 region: CASSRAGETGNTIYF. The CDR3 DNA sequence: TGCGCCAGCAGTCGGGCAGGGGAGACTGGAAACACCATATATTTT.

CDR3 sequence reads: CASSQTGGELFF. DNA of the CDR3: TGTGCCAGCAGTCAGACAGGCGGGGAGCTGTTTTTT. The V and J genes are TRBV27 and TRBJ2-2, with D possibly matching TRBD1 (6 bases). Germline CDR1 and CDR2: MNHEY and SMNVEV (reference sequence). This CDR3 contains 12 residues. V was clipped by 5 bases and J by 7 bases, with 8 bases between them.

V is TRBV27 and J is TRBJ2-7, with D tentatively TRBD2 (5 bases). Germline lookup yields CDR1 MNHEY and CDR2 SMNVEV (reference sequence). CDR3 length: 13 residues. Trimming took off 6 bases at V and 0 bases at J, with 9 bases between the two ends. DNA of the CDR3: TGTGCCAGCAGGCCCAGCGGCTCCTACGAGCAGTACTTC. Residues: CASRPSGSYEQYF.

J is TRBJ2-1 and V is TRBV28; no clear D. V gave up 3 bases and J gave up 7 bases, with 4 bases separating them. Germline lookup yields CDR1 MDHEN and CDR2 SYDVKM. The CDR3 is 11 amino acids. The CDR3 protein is CASSFVNEQFF. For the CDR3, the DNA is TGTGCCAGCAGTTTCGTGAATGAGCAGTTCTTC.

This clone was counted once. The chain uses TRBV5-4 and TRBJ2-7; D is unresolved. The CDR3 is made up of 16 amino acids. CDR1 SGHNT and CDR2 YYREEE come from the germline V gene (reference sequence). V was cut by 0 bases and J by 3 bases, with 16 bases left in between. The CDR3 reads CASSLGLGQVNYEQYF. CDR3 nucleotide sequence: TGTGCCAGCAGCTTGGGATTAGGGCAGGTGAACTACGAGCAGTACTTC.

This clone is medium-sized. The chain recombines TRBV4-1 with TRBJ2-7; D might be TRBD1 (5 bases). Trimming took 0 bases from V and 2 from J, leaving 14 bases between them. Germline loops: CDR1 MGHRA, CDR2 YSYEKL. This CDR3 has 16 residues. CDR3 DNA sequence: TGCGCCAGCAGCCAAGATGGGGCGGATAATACCTACGAGCAGTACTTC. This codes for CASSQDGADNTYEQYF.

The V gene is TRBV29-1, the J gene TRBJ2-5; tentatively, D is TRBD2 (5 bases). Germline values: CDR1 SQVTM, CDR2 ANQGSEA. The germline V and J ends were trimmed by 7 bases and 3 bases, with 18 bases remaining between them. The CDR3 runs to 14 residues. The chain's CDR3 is CSAPPDGLEETQYF. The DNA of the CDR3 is TGCAGCGCCCCTCCGGACGGACTCGAAGAGACCCAGTACTTC.

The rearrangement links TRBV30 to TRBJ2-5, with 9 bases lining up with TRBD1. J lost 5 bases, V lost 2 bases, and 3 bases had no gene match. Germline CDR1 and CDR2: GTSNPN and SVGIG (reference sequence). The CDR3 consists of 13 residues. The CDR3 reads CAWSTGGVETQYF. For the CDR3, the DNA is TGTGCCTGGAGTACAGGGGGCGTCGAGACCCAGTACTTC.

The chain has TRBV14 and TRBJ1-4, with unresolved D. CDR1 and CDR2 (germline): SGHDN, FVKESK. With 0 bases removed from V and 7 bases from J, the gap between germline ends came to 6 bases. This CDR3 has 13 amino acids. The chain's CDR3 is CASSQDRGEKLFF. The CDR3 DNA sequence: TGTGCCAGCAGCCAAGATCGGGGTGAAAAACTGTTTTTT. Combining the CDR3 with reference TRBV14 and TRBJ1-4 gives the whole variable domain EAGVTQFPSHSVIEKGQTVTLRCDPISGHDNLYWYRRVMGKEIKFLLHFVKESKQDESGMPNNRFLAERTGGTYSTLKVQPAELEDSGVYFCASSQDRGEKLFFGSGTQLSVL.

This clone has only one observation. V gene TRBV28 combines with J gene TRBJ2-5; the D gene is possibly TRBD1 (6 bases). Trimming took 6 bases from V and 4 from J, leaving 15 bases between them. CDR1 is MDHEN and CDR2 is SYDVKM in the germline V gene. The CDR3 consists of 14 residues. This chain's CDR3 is CASSSQGLRETQYF. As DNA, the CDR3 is TGTGCCAGCAGCTCTCAGGGGTTGCGAGAGACCCAGTACTTC.

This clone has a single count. The CDR3 DNA reads as TGCGCCAGCAGCCAACCCCAGACATCCCCTGAAGCTTTCTTT. This translates into CASSQPQTSPEAFF. The J gene is TRBJ1-1, the V gene TRBV4-1; D is uncertain. CDR1 is MGHRA and CDR2 is YSYEKL in the germline V gene. V was cut by 2 bases and J by 6 bases, with 13 bases left in between. This CDR3 comprises 14 residues.

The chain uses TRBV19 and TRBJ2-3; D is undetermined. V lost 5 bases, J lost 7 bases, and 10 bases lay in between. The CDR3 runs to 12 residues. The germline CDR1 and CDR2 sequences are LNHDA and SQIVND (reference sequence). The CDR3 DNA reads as TGTGCCAGTAGTCCCGCCCCTTATACGCAGTATTTT. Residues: CASSPAPYTQYF.

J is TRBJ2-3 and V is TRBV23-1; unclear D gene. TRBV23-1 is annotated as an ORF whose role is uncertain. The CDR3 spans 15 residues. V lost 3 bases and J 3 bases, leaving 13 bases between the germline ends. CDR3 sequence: CASSHRPGSTDTQYF. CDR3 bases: TGCGCCAGCAGTCATCGCCCGGGTTCAACAGATACGCAGTATTTT.